The 13 T cell receptor beta chains below all came from one sample that was sequenced in a study of cytomegalovirus exposure and HLA in healthy donors. The PCR had 60 Vbeta and 13 Jbeta primers. Some clones are missing from TCRdb's copy, which holds only in-frame ones; the method was immunoSEQ multiplex PCR. The repertoire holds about 210,000 clones, with less than 90% as singletons. Input material: PBMCs. The receptors here all came from a woman aged 25 to 39 in good health and CMV-seronegative.

The chain combines TRBV18 with TRBJ2-1; D gene uncertain. Germline CDR1 and CDR2: KGHSH and LQKENI. The CDR3 sequence is 15 residues long. Trimming took off 3 bases at V and 0 bases at J, with 9 bases between the two ends. CDR3 region: CASSPSTVSYNEQFF. The CDR3, as DNA: TGTGCCAGCTCACCTAGTACAGTCTCCTACAATGAGCAGTTCTTC.

CDR3 DNA sequence: TGTGCCAGCAGTTACGAGGGCGAAAAACTGTTTTTT. Translating gives CASSYEGEKLFF. The chain uses TRBV6-6 and TRBJ1-4; D remains unclear. This CDR3 is 12 amino acids long. V was pared by 2 bases and J by 8 bases, with 6 bases between. The germline V gene has CDR1 MNHNY and CDR2 SVGAGI (reference sequence).

The chain has TRBV5-1 and TRBJ1-1; D call uncertain. The CDR3 loop spans 14 amino acids. V was cut by 0 bases and J by 8 bases, with 14 bases left in between. From germline, CDR1 is SGHRS and CDR2 YFSETQ. CDR3 sequence (DNA): TGCGCCAGCAGCTTGGCGGGGTCGGTAGTCGAAGCTTTCTTT. Amino acid sequence: CASSLAGSVVEAFF.

The rearrangement links TRBV19 to TRBJ1-1, with 7 bases fitting TRBD1. Germline CDR1 LNHDA, CDR2 SQIVND (reference sequence). V trimming: 4 bases; J trimming: 10 bases; junction bases outside the gene matches: 9. The CDR3 sequence is 13 residues long. CDR3 sequence: CASSTGTASGAFF. The CDR3 region has the DNA TGTGCCAGTAGTACCGGGACAGCCTCTGGAGCTTTCTTT.

This rearrangement joins TRBV27 to TRBJ2-5; 13 bases are shared with TRBD2. The CDR3 loop spans 19 amino acids. CDR1 MNHEY and CDR2 SMNVEV come from the germline V gene (reference sequence). Germline trimming cut 1 base from V and 2 bases from J; bases unmatched to any gene: 10. The CDR3 nucleotides are TGTGCCAGCAGTTTATTGGGGGCCGGACTAGCGGGGGATCAAGAGACCCAGTACTTC. Translation gives CASSLLGAGLAGDQETQYF.

V usage is TRBV7-2 and J usage is TRBJ2-7; D remains ambiguous. The V gene's germline CDR1 is SGHTA and CDR2 FQGNSA. V dropped 3 bases and J dropped 1 base, with 13 bases sitting between them. This CDR3 spans 15 amino acids. Written as DNA, the CDR3 is TGTGCCAGCAGCTTGTACCCTGGAGTGTCCTACGAGCAGTACTTC. Translated: CASSLYPGVSYEQYF.

On this clone itself: A read error may produce the germline difference seen at one junction end. V gene TRBV5-1 combines with J gene TRBJ2-1; no firm D call. This CDR3 has 14 residues. Per germline, CDR1 SGHRS and CDR2 YFSETQ. The CDR3 coding sequence is TGCGCCAGCTTCTTACCCGGTTCCTATAATGAGCAGTTCTTC. This codes for CASFLPGSYNEQFF.

The rearrangement uses TRBV5-1 and TRBJ2-1; possible D gene TRBD2, 5 bases. V lost 0 bases and J 2 bases, leaving 9 bases between the germline ends. Per germline, CDR1 SGHRS and CDR2 YFSETQ. The CDR3 loop spans 15 amino acids. The CDR3, as DNA: TGCGCCAGCAGCTTGGTAGGAGCGGCCTACAATGAGCAGTTCTTC. Amino acids: CASSLVGAAYNEQFF.

This clone was counted between two and nine times. The V gene is TRBV11-2, the J gene TRBJ2-1, with no clear D. V lost 5 bases and J lost 6, with 14 bases in between. From germline, CDR1 is SGHAT and CDR2 FQNNGV. This CDR3 is built from 14 residues. CDR3 sequence: CASSVGSVGNEQFF. CDR3 nucleotides: TGTGCCAGCAGCGTCGGGTCCGTCGGCAATGAGCAGTTCTTC.

The chain employs TRBV4-1 and TRBJ1-1; 7 bases map to TRBD1. In germline, CDR1 is MGHRA, CDR2 YSYEKL. The CDR3 is 15 amino acids. V lost 2 bases and J lost 4; bases outside the gene matches: 7. The CDR3 DNA reads TGCGCCAGCAGCCAACGGGACAGTCACGGCACTGAAGCTTTCTTT. The encoded protein is CASSQRDSHGTEAFF.

The chain joins TRBV4-1 to TRBJ2-1; 8 bases are a match to TRBD2. The CDR3 has 15 amino acids. Germline V gene data show CDR1 as MGHRA and CDR2 as YSYEKL. J was trimmed by 8 bases and V by 1 base; bases with no gene match: 7. The CDR3 region is CASSQGFERGYEQFF. CDR3 DNA: TGCGCCAGCAGCCAAGGGTTTGAGCGGGGGTATGAGCAGTTCTTC.

The CDR3, as DNA: TGTGCCAGCCCCCCTGGGGGGGAGCACTATGGCTACACCTTC. Its translation: CASPPGGEHYGYTF. The V call is TRBV9, the J call TRBJ1-2; tentative D call: TRBD1 (5 bases). This CDR3 comprises 14 residues. Between the trimmed V and J ends, which lost 7 bases and 3 bases, there was a span of 16 bases. Looked up from germline, CDR1 is SGDLS and CDR2 is YYNGEE. The variable domain in full, with the rest retrieved from reference TRBV9 and TRBJ1-2, is DSGVTQTPKHLITATGQRVTLRCSPRSGDLSVYWYQQSLDQGLQFLIQYYNGEERAKGNILERFSAQQFPDLHSELNLSSLELGDSALYFCASPPGGEHYGYTFGSGTRLTVV.

This clone was counted only a few times. The chain links TRBV28 to TRBJ1-5; a possible D gene is TRBD1 (6 bases). CDR3 length: 15 amino acids. The germline V gene encodes CDR1 MDHEN and CDR2 SYDVKM. V lost 6 bases to trimming and J lost 3 bases, with 15 bases between them. CDR3 nucleotides: TGTGCCAGCAGAGCCCAGGGGCCCTACAATCAGCCCCAGCATTTT. Encoded protein: CASRAQGPYNQPQHF. The full variable domain, in which reference TRBV28 and TRBJ1-5 provide the parts outside the CDR3, is DVKVTQSSRYLVKRTGEKVFLECVQDMDHENMFWYRQDPGLGLRLIYFSYDVKMKEKGDIPEGYSVSREKKERFSLILESASTNQTSMYLCASRAQGPYNQPQHFGDGTRLSIL.